This is a list of T cell receptor beta chains from one sample in a study of Ad26.COV2.S vaccination and SARS-CoV-2 variants. Produced via immunoSEQ multiplex PCR; TCRdb's table is partial and in-frame only. Of 400,000 to 450,000 clones listed, 90% are singletons. The starting material was peripheral blood, obtained in a trial of Ad26.COV2.S vaccine versus placebo. The receptors were gathered from a person aged 18-65 years who received the Ad26.COV2.S COVID-19 vaccine or a placebo. Each CDR3 is given with its conserved first and last residue. A D gene is named only where the DNA matches it firmly. Where a row states a size, it is once, few, many or the class of an expanded clone; other rows omit it.

clone size	V gene	J gene	D gene	CDR3 DNA	CDR3 protein
NA	TRBV10-3	TRBJ2-3	NA	TGTGCCATCAGTGAGTCAGTGGGCACAGATACGCAGTATTTT	CAISESVGTDTQYF
NA	TRBV4-2	TRBJ1-1	TRBD1	TGTGCCAGCAGCCAGGGGGACAGTTCTTACACTGAAGCTTTCTTT	CASSQGDSSYTEAFF
NA	TRBV27	TRBJ1-1	NA	TGTGCCAGCAGTCCCCAGGGAGGTGATTTGAAGACTGAAGCTTTCTTT	CASSPQGGDLKTEAFF
NA	TRBV20-1	TRBJ1-1	NA	TGCAGTGCTAGTCAGGACATGAACACTGAAGCTTTCTTT	CSASQDMNTEAFF
many	TRBV4-2	TRBJ2-1	TRBD2	TGTGCCAGCAGCCAAAAACTAGCGGGAGAAGGCAATGAGCAGTTCTTC	CASSQKLAGEGNEQFF
NA	TRBV4-1	TRBJ1-5	TRBD1	TGCGCCAGCAGCCAACGACAGGGGGCTGACCAGCCCCAGCATTTT	CASSQRQGADQPQHF
NA	TRBV27	TRBJ2-7	NA	TGTGCCAGCAGTTTACAGGAAAGCTCCTACGAGCAGTACTTC	CASSLQESSYEQYF
once	TRBV6-1	TRBJ2-3	TRBD2	TGTGCCAGCAGTGAACTGCTGGTTGTAGCGGGCTCAGATACGCAGTATTTT	CASSELLVVAGSDTQYF
NA	TRBV7-2	TRBJ2-1	TRBD2	TGTGCCAGCAGCTTGTCCTTGAGCGGGACCTCCTACAATGAGCAGTTCTTC	CASSLSLSGTSYNEQFF
NA	TRBV3-1/TRBV3-2	TRBJ2-7	NA	TGTGCCAGCAGCCCCTACGAGCAGTACTTC	CASSPYEQYF